This T cell receptor beta chain emerged from a study of a mutant IDH1 vaccine in newly diagnosed glioma (TCRdb year 2021). About the full investigation: Vaccination began 4-6 weeks after radiotherapy alone, or alongside temozolomide cycles in the chemotherapy-containing groups. The roughly 35 treated patients were approximately 62% male and 37.5% female, with a mean age of around 40 years. The week-35 safety follow-up took place at visit V12, and the week-47 end of study took place at visit V13. Prior to enrollment, patients had been given standard therapy consisting of radiotherapy alone, temozolomide alone, or radiochemotherapy with temozolomide, with the combination given to most patients. Longitudinal TCRB deep sequencing was done for fewer than 30 treated patients, wherever samples were available for exploratory analyses. Peripheral blood was collected at six visits: V03 (baseline), V05, V07, V10, V12 and V13. The paper as a whole reports these results and caveats: The authors noted that analyses of patient blood samples could not be reproduced because of sample limitations. Across multiple MHC alleles, vaccine-induced immune responses were seen in 90% to 95% of patients. Selection of PBMC samples for TCRB deep sequencing was based on availability. Changes in the top peripheral T cell clonotypes picked up by TCRB sequencing did not appear to be linked to pseudoprogression.

The library was made by the immunoSEQ multiplex PCR assay. Rearranged TCR beta chain sequences were amplified using the hsTCRB Kit according to the manufacturer's protocol. An Illumina MiSeq was used to sequence the TCRB libraries. On the authors' methods: The kit vendor's proprietary platform handled demultiplexing, trimming and gene mapping. TCRdb retrieved this table from immuneACCESS and kept in-frame rearrangements only. Not all clones are present; in checked studies, unresolved V genes account for under half, and no reason is known for the remainder. V, J and clone size derive from that table, while D and trimming were established from the DNA sequence. In this sample the table shows 70,000 or so clones, more than 85% of which occur a single time. Together, the top ten hold about 2% of the sample. The time point label on this specimen signifies: week 35, safety follow-up. A 20-mer mutant IDH1 peptide at 300 micrograms in Montanide made up each vaccine dose, which was injected subcutaneously together with topical imiquimod. Patients received eight vaccinations in weeks 1, 3, 5, 7, 11, 15, 19 and 23, corresponding to visits V03 through V10. The donors had newly diagnosed IDH1-mutant astrocytomas of WHO grade 3 or 4 that showed loss of nuclear ATRX. The samples were drawn from NOA16, a multicentre, single-arm, open-label phase I trial in Germany that tested a mutant IDH1 peptide vaccine in humans for the first time. The DNeasy Blood and Tissue Kit was used to extract genomic DNA from EDTA blood for TCRB sequencing.

CDR1 SGDLS and CDR2 YYNGEE are derived from the germline V gene. V is pruned by 7 bases and J by 11 bases, leaving 10 bases of the junction without a gene match. The CDR3, from cysteine to phenylalanine, totals 12 residues. The sequence is cut down to CDR3 DNA, 36 bases in frame from base 1. Comment on this clone: Its antigen remains undetermined. No much larger clone exists at a distance of one base, and base qualities are not known.

The TCR sequence derives from a man between 25 and 39 years old with glioma. The input for sequencing was PBMCs, taken from a glioma patient whose treatment included an IDH1 peptide vaccine. This receptor chain uses TRBV9 and TRBJ1-1; the junction holds 8 bases that match TRBD1. The CDR3 here reads CASGDRGLRAFF. The sequenced DNA: TGTGCCAGCGGCGACAGGGGCCTTAGGGCTTTCTTT.